The 24 T cell receptor beta chains in this list originate from one sample, sequenced in a study of CD8+ T cells in alopecia areata. cDNA prepared by RNA extraction and subsequent reverse transcription served as the template for sequencing. Assay: immunoSEQ multiplex PCR; the TCRdb copy retains only in-frame clones and omits some. This table has tens of thousands of clones, around 54% appearing once. What was sequenced was NKG2D-high CD8+ T cells sorted from blood. These TCRs come from a human donor with alopecia areata.

The J gene is TRBJ2-7, the V gene TRBV7-9, with D perhaps matching TRBD2 (6 bases). Germline V gene data show CDR1 as SEHNR and CDR2 as FQNEAQ (reference sequence). This CDR3 is 14 amino acids long. Trimming shortened V by 5 bases and J by 2 bases, and 13 bases separated the two germline ends. The CDR3 DNA reads as TGTGCCAGCAGCCCGGGCGGGGTCCCCTACGAGCAGTACTTC. Its protein is CASSPGGVPYEQYF.

The chain joins TRBV29-1 to TRBJ2-3, with D uncertain. Looked up from germline, CDR1 is SQVTM and CDR2 is ANQGSEA. V gave up 4 bases and J gave up 0 bases, with 11 bases separating them. The length of the CDR3 is 14 residues. This CDR3 is CSVGEPNSTDTQYF. The CDR3 bases are TGCAGCGTTGGAGAACCAAATAGCACAGATACGCAGTATTTT.

The chain has TRBV9 and TRBJ2-1, with 8 bases fitting TRBD2. With V trimmed by 3 bases and J by 4 bases, 12 bases remained unmatched. Germline assignment: CDR1 SGDLS and CDR2 YYNGEE. CDR3 length: 17 amino acids. The CDR3 spells CASSATLTSGLYNEQFF. CDR3 bases: TGTGCCAGCAGCGCAACACTCACTAGCGGCCTATACAATGAGCAGTTCTTC.

This clone was detected only a few times. The gene calls are TRBV29-1 and TRBJ1-6; TRBD1 matches 7 bases. This CDR3 contains 13 residues. Trimming at V came to 7 bases and at J to 6 bases, leaving 6 bases not matched to a gene. From germline, CDR1 is SQVTM and CDR2 ANQGSEA. The CDR3 bases are TGCAGCGCCTCAGGGGGTCCTAATTCACCCCTCCACTTT. As protein: CSASGGPNSPLHF.

This clone was found many times. The CDR3 spells CASSLAAGGPLEAYNEQFF. In DNA form, the CDR3 reads TGTGCCAGCAGTTTAGCAGCGGGAGGCCCCTTGGAAGCCTACAATGAGCAGTTCTTC. The chain combines TRBV28 with TRBJ2-1; 9 bases map to TRBD2. CDR1 is MDHEN and CDR2 is SYDVKM in the germline V gene. The CDR3 is 19 amino acids. V was clipped by 2 bases and J by 2 bases; unmatched bases: 13.

This clone has just one count. The rearrangement links TRBV9 to TRBJ2-5; D is perhaps TRBD1 (5 bases). The CDR3 is 13 residues long. V gave up 3 bases and J gave up 4 bases, with 10 bases separating them. The germline V gene has CDR1 SGDLS and CDR2 YYNGEE. The CDR3 loop is CASSDGRVETQYF. The CDR3 nucleotides read TGTGCCAGCAGCGACGGCAGGGTAGAGACCCAGTACTTC.

This chain joins TRBV30 and TRBJ2-3, with D maybe TRBD2 (7 bases). The CDR3 is made up of 14 amino acids. V lost 0 bases to trimming and J lost 1 base, with 8 bases between them. Germline-derived CDR1 and CDR2 are GTSNPN and SVGIG (reference sequence). This chain's CDR3 is CAWSVGGGTDTQYF. The CDR3 DNA sequence: TGTGCCTGGAGTGTAGGGGGGGGCACAGATACGCAGTATTTT.

This chain connects TRBV5-6 to TRBJ2-3; D is undetermined. The length of the CDR3 is 14 residues. Germline loops: CDR1 SGHDT, CDR2 YYEEEE. V lost 0 bases and J lost 4, with 9 bases in between. Here the CDR3 reads CASSLVGSADTQYF. The CDR3 region has the DNA TGTGCCAGCAGCTTGGTAGGGTCGGCAGATACGCAGTATTTT. The full variable domain, rest sourced from reference TRBV5-6 and TRBJ2-3, is DAGVTQSPTHLIKTRGQQVTLRCSPKSGHDTVSWYQQALGQGPQFIFQYYEEEERQRGNFPDRFSGHQFPNYSSELNVNALLLGDSALYLCASSLVGSADTQYFGPGTRLTVL.

The chain combines TRBV9 with TRBJ2-5; 8 bases are a match to TRBD2. This CDR3 is built from 13 residues. Germline V gene data show CDR1 as SGDLS and CDR2 as YYNGEE. J was trimmed by 5 bases and V by 3 bases; bases with no gene match: 3. The CDR3 loop is CASSGGRRETQYF. The CDR3 DNA sequence: TGTGCCAGCAGCGGCGGGAGGAGGGAGACCCAGTACTTC.

This clone was recorded once. The CDR3 coding sequence is TGTGCCAGCAGTTACTCGGGGGCTAGCTATGGCTACACCTTC. Translated, it gives CASSYSGASYGYTF. V gene TRBV6-5 combines with J gene TRBJ1-2; possibly TRBD1 for D (6 bases). Trimming removed 0 bases from V and 4 bases from J, with 9 bases in between. Per the germline V gene, CDR1 is MNHEY and CDR2 is SVGAGI. This CDR3 region has 14 residues.

This clone was detected a few times. This rearrangement joins TRBV29-1 to TRBJ2-2; TRBD2 aligns across 7 bases. In germline, CDR1 is SQVTM, CDR2 ANQGSEA. V trimming: 4 bases; J trimming: 6 bases; junction bases outside the gene matches: 5. The CDR3 consists of 13 residues. CDR3 sequence reads: CSVVAGEAGELFF. The CDR3 DNA is TGCAGCGTTGTGGCGGGAGAGGCCGGGGAGCTGTTTTTT.

This clone appeared a few times. The chain recombines TRBV6-6 with TRBJ2-1; D might be TRBD1 or TRBD2, each matching 5 bases. Trimming pared 8 bases from V and 8 bases from J, leaving 13 bases between. Germline lookup yields CDR1 MNHNY and CDR2 SVGAGI (reference sequence). The CDR3 is 12 residues long. CDR3 DNA sequence: TGTGCCAGCCTAAATGAGGGGCATGAGCAGTTCTTC. Translating it yields CASLNEGHEQFF.

This chain uses TRBV29-1 with TRBJ2-3; D is unclear. The CDR3 extends over 12 amino acids. V was pared by 7 bases and J by 6 bases, with 14 bases between. Germline loops: CDR1 SQVTM, CDR2 ANQGSEA. The CDR3 region is CSATDPLDTQYF. CDR3 DNA: TGCAGCGCTACAGACCCCTTGGATACGCAGTATTTT.

This clone has more than one count but fewer than ten. The chain uses TRBV4-1 and TRBJ1-1, with TRBD1 as a possible D gene (5 bases). Per the germline V gene, CDR1 is MGHRA and CDR2 is YSYEKL. V gave up 1 base and J gave up 0 bases, with 12 bases separating them. The CDR3 length is 16 residues. CDR3 protein: CASSQVGGWMNTEAFF. The CDR3 nucleotides are TGCGCCAGCAGCCAAGTGGGGGGGTGGATGAACACTGAAGCTTTCTTT.

The rearrangement links TRBV28 to TRBJ2-5; 7 bases are shared with TRBD1. CDR1 and CDR2 (germline): MDHEN, SYDVKM. The J segment lost 4 bases and the V segment lost 4 bases, leaving 9 bases of the junction unmatched. The length of the CDR3 is 15 residues. The CDR3 region has the DNA TGTGCCAGCAGTTCGACAGGGTCTTTTCGAGAGACCCAGTACTTC. This sequence encodes CASSSTGSFRETQYF.

In its sample, this clone was seen a few times. The gene calls are TRBV23-1 and TRBJ1-5; D gene unclear. TRBV23-1 is known as an ORF, though its function is uncertain. The CDR3 runs to 17 residues. V was cut by 3 bases and J by 0 bases, with 15 bases left in between. CDR3 coding DNA: TGCGCCAGCAGTCATTTCGACCGGTCAAATAGCAATCAGCCCCAGCATTTT. It yields the protein CASSHFDRSNSNQPQHF.

The chain is built from TRBV9 and TRBJ2-2, with a weak D call TRBD2 (6 bases). Germline-derived CDR1 and CDR2 are SGDLS and YYNGEE. The CDR3 sequence is 15 residues long. V was shortened by 1 base and J by 0 bases, with 7 bases between the two germline ends. Written as DNA, the CDR3 is TGTGCCAGCAGCGTATGGGACTCGAACACCGGGGAGCTGTTTTTT. It yields the protein CASSVWDSNTGELFF.

This sequence joins TRBV30 and TRBJ1-1; D not certain. Trimming took 2 bases from V and 7 from J, leaving 14 bases between them. Germline CDR1 and CDR2: GTSNPN and SVGIG (reference sequence). The CDR3 spans 13 residues. In DNA, the CDR3 is TGTGCCTGGAGTTACGCGTCATCGGATGAAGCTTTCTTT. It translates to CAWSYASSDEAFF. The complete variable domain, with remaining parts taken from reference TRBV30 and TRBJ1-1, reads SQTIHQWPATLVQPVGSPLSLECTVEGTSNPNLYWYRQAAGRGLQLLFYSVGIGQISSEVPQNLSASRPQDRQFILSSKKLLLSDSGFYLCAWSYASSDEAFFGQGTRLTVV.

The V call is TRBV4-1, the J call TRBJ2-1; maybe TRBD2 (5 bases). Germline V gene sequence: CDR1 MGHRA, CDR2 YSYEKL. The CDR3 sequence is 12 residues long. The ends were cut back, 4 bases at V and 10 bases at J, with 11 bases in the middle. CDR3 DNA sequence: TGCGCCAGCAGCCTCCTCGGAGGCGAGCAGTTCTTC. This encodes CASSLLGGEQFF.

The V and J genes are TRBV4-2 and TRBJ1-6, with 11 bases lining up with TRBD1. Unmatched junction bases numbered 9, after V lost 3 bases and J lost 14 bases. Per the germline V gene, CDR1 is LGHNA and CDR2 is YNFKEQ. The CDR3 is 15 amino acids. The CDR3 nucleotides read TGTGCCAGCAGCCATTTAGGACAGGGGGCCGGGTCCCTCCACTTT. Protein product: CASSHLGQGAGSLHF.

V and J are TRBV7-9 and TRBJ2-7; possibly TRBD1 or TRBD2 for D (5 bases each). V lost 4 bases to trimming and J lost 6 bases, with 22 bases between them. The CDR3 extends over 16 amino acids. CDR1 is SEHNR and CDR2 is FQNEAQ in the germline V gene (reference sequence). This chain's CDR3 is CASSSSPGPRSGEQYF. CDR3 DNA: TGTGCCAGCAGCTCGTCGCCGGGACCCCGATCGGGCGAGCAGTACTTC.

V and J are TRBV28 and TRBJ2-4, with D hard to call. V was cut by 3 bases and J by 7 bases, with 16 bases left in between. This CDR3 has 15 amino acids. Germline lookup yields CDR1 MDHEN and CDR2 SYDVKM. The CDR3 sequence: CASSLGLASSNIQYF. The CDR3 DNA reads as TGTGCCAGCAGTTTGGGGTTAGCATCCTCCAACATTCAGTACTTC.

The J gene is TRBJ2-7, the V gene TRBV4-1; 9 nucleotides match TRBD2. V shed 1 base, J shed 2 bases, and the junction held 3 bases outside the gene matches. The CDR3 totals 15 residues. Germline V gene data show CDR1 as MGHRA and CDR2 as YSYEKL. CDR3 in DNA: TGCGCCAGCAGCCAAGTAGCGGGGGAAGCCTACGAGCAGTACTTC. This gives the protein CASSQVAGEAYEQYF.

The sample holds a few counts of this clone. The V gene is TRBV2, the J gene TRBJ2-3, with D maybe TRBD1 (6 bases). The germline gives CDR1 SNHLY, CDR2 FYNNEI. Trimming took off 8 bases at V and 5 bases at J, with 14 bases between the two ends. The CDR3 runs to 13 residues. The CDR3 DNA reads as TGTGCCAGCCTGATGGTACAGGGAGATACGCAGTATTTT. This sequence encodes CASLMVQGDTQYF.